The 29 T cell receptor beta chains below all came from one sample that was sequenced in a study of glioma-infiltrating T cells (dated by TCRdb to about 2016). Instrument on record: Illumina MiSeq. TCR alpha and beta CDR3 regions were amplified with the iRepertoire nested amplicon-rescue multiplex PCR (arm-PCR) platform from RNA. TCRdb trimmed public reads at Q25 via fastp, called clones via MiXCR and kept in-frame beta chains. Rows are combined by CDR3 protein, so each entry shows the most common genes and DNA. The sample table contains approximately 120,000 distinct CDR3 sequences; only one count was recorded for roughly 25% of them. The ten largest account for roughly 15% of the sample. Sequenced: glioma tissue, nonneoplastic brain tissue, or PBMCs (not recorded which). These receptors were taken from a human donor with low-grade glioma or glioblastoma, undergoing nonglioma brain surgery, or in good health (not recorded which).

As to this clonotype: At one end the junction does not follow the germline gene, possibly because of a read error. CDR3 region: CDSSYSPEPSYSEQFF. The DNA for the CDR3 is TGTGACAGCAGTTACTCGCCGGAGCCCTCCTACAGTGAGCAGTTCTTC. The J gene is TRBJ2-1, the V gene TRBV6-6; D not certain. CDR3 length: 16 amino acids. Germline CDR1 MNHNY, CDR2 SVGAGI (reference sequence).

This chain connects TRBV2 to TRBJ2-1; 8 nucleotides match TRBD2. CDR3 length: 15 residues. CDR1 and CDR2 from the germline V gene are SNHLY and FYNNEI. The V gene end was trimmed by 6 bases and the J gene end by 9 bases; junction bases not matched to a gene: 13. Here the CDR3 DNA reads TGTGCCAGCAGACCTCCGGGACTAGGGGGACGTGAGCAGTTCTTC. Protein product: CASRPPGLGGREQFF. The full variable domain, completed using reference TRBV2 and TRBJ2-1, is EPEVTQTPSHQVTQMGQEVILRCVPISNHLYFYWYRQILGQKVEFLVSFYNNEISEKSEIFDDQFSVERPDGSNFTLKIRSTKLEDSAMYFCASRPPGLGGREQFFGPGTRLTVL.

The chain joins TRBV4-2 to TRBJ2-3, with 7 bases identical to TRBD1. Trimming at V came to 5 bases and at J to 1 base, leaving 12 bases not matched to a gene. The CDR3 sequence is 17 residues long. From germline, CDR1 is LGHNA and CDR2 YNFKEQ. CDR3 bases: TGTGCCAGCAGCGTGACCCAGGGGGATAGTGGCACAGATACGCAGTATTTT. Translating gives CASSVTQGDSGTDTQYF.

Concerning this clonotype itself: Relative to the germline gene, one junction end is altered; a read error may explain this. The chain has TRBV15 and TRBJ1-5; D is unresolved. CDR1 and CDR2 (germline): LNHNV, YYDKDF (reference sequence). The CDR3 is made up of 16 amino acids. CDR3: CVTSRASTRGNQPQHF. For the CDR3, the DNA is TGTGTCACCAGCAGAGCTAGTACAAGAGGTAATCAGCCCCAGCATTTT.

This clonotype was observed many times. The chain uses TRBV19 and TRBJ1-5, with TRBD1 as a possible D gene (5 bases). The germline gives CDR1 LNHDA, CDR2 SQIVND (reference sequence). CDR3 length: 14 amino acids. Trimming shortened V by 3 bases and J by 4 bases, and 10 bases separated the two germline ends. The CDR3 DNA reads TGTGCCAGTAGTATCTATCGGGGGAATCAGCCCCAGCATTTT. This translates into CASSIYRGNQPQHF.

On this clonotype itself: A single base separates this from a much larger clone, so it may be a read error. The chain uses TRBV6-1 and TRBJ2-3; the D call may be TRBD1 or TRBD2 (5 bases each). Per the germline V gene, CDR1 is MNHNS and CDR2 is SASEGT. V was cut by 8 bases and J by 0 bases, with 12 bases left in between. This CDR3 is 14 amino acids long. The CDR3 sequence: CASRPGPSTDTQYF. CDR3 DNA: TGTGCCAGCCGCCCGGGGCCGAGCACAGATACGCAGTATTTT.

The chain employs TRBV11-2 and TRBJ2-7; 11 nucleotides align to TRBD2. V lost 3 bases to trimming and J lost 6 bases; unmatched junction nucleotides: 10. Germline V gene sequence: CDR1 SGHAT, CDR2 FQNNGV. The CDR3 has 16 amino acids. The chain's CDR3 is CASSFLAGGRAGEQYF. The CDR3 bases are TGTGCCAGCAGCTTTCTAGCGGGAGGTCGCGCAGGCGAGCAGTACTTC.

This clonotype was counted many times. The chain uses TRBV7-9 and TRBJ1-4, with unresolved D. Deletions cut 3 bases from V and 3 bases from J, with 8 bases between. Germline values: CDR1 SEHNR, CDR2 FQNEAQ (reference sequence). This CDR3 region has 14 residues. The CDR3 is CASSLAGSNEKLFF. Here the CDR3 DNA reads TGTGCCAGCAGCTTGGCAGGATCTAATGAAAAACTGTTTTTT. The full variable domain, its missing parts supplied by reference TRBV7-9 and TRBJ1-4, is DTGVSQNPRHKITKRGQNVTFRCDPISEHNRLYWYRQTLGQGPEFLTYFQNEAQLEKSRLLSDRFSAERPKGSFSTLEIQRTEQGDSAMYLCASSLAGSNEKLFFGSGTQLSVL.

This clonotype was counted many times. V gene TRBV18 combines with J gene TRBJ2-7, with D tentatively TRBD2 (6 bases). The CDR3 totals 14 residues. Germline V gives CDR1 KGHSH, CDR2 LQKENI. V lost 5 bases to trimming and J lost 3 bases, with 14 bases between them. CDR3 residues: CASSSGGEVYEQYF. CDR3 sequence (DNA): TGTGCCAGCTCATCCGGCGGGGAAGTCTACGAGCAGTACTTC.

The J gene is TRBJ2-1, the V gene TRBV11-2; the match to TRBD2 covers 9 bases. The CDR3 runs 18 residues. V lost 1 base, J lost 4 bases, and 11 bases stayed unmatched. Per the germline V gene, CDR1 is SGHAT and CDR2 is FQNNGV. CDR3 bases: TGTGCCAGCAGCTTAGTGCTGTCTAGCGGGGATAAATACAATGAGCAGTTCTTC. This gives the protein CASSLVLSSGDKYNEQFF. The variable domain in full, with the rest retrieved from reference TRBV11-2 and TRBJ2-1, is EAGVAQSPRYKIIEKRQSVAFWCNPISGHATLYWYQQILGQGPKLLIQFQNNGVVDDSQLPKDRFSAERLKGVDSTLKIQPAKLEDSAVYLCASSLVLSSGDKYNEQFFGPGTRLTVL.

Of note for this clonotype: With a much larger clone just one base away, this may be a read error. The chain recombines TRBV27 with TRBJ2-5; a possible D gene is TRBD2 (6 bases). CDR1 MNHEY and CDR2 SMNVEV come from the germline V gene (reference sequence). The CDR3 runs 14 residues. The germline V and J ends were trimmed by 3 bases and 5 bases, with 13 bases remaining between them. This CDR3 is CASSFTIGGETQYF. CDR3 sequence (DNA): TGTGCCAGCAGTTTTACGATTGGGGGGGAGACCCAGTACTTC.

This clonotype was seen ten or more times. The rearrangement uses TRBV27 and TRBJ1-1; the D gene is possibly TRBD1 (5 bases). Germline CDR1 and CDR2: MNHEY and SMNVEV (reference sequence). The CDR3 length is 15 residues. V lost 6 bases and J 0 bases, leaving 14 bases between the germline ends. In nucleotides, the CDR3 is TGTGCCAGCAGCCTCCAGGGTTACATGAACACTGAAGCTTTCTTT. Its translation is CASSLQGYMNTEAFF.

This clonotype was detected a few times. J is TRBJ2-3 and V is TRBV7-6; 7 bases are a match to TRBD2. CDR3 length: 15 amino acids. The V gene's germline CDR1 is SGHVS and CDR2 FNYEAQ. V shed 5 bases and J 3 bases; nucleotides not matched to a gene: 8. The CDR3, as DNA: TGTGCCAGCAGCGTACTAGCGATTAGAACAGATACGCAGTATTTT. It is translated as CASSVLAIRTDTQYF. The whole variable domain, filled in from reference TRBV7-6 and TRBJ2-3, reads GAGVSQSPRYKVTKRGQDVALRCDPISGHVSLYWYRQALGQGPEFLTYFNYEAQQDKSGLPNDRFSAERPEGSISTLTIQRTEQRDSAMYRCASSVLAIRTDTQYFGPGTRLTVL.

The rearrangement uses TRBV10-3 and TRBJ2-1; 8 nucleotides match TRBD2. The CDR3 covers 14 residues. Germline CDR1 reads ENHRY; CDR2 reads SYGVKD. V trimming: 10 bases; J trimming: 5 bases; junction bases outside the gene matches: 10. Here the CDR3 reads CATHAGGTNNEQFF. As DNA, the CDR3 is TGTGCCACACACGCGGGAGGAACTAACAATGAGCAGTTCTTC.

Many counts were recorded for this clonotype. The gene calls are TRBV18 and TRBJ1-1; D remains ambiguous. V lost 0 bases, J lost 5 bases, and 13 bases lay in between. The CDR3 extends over 15 amino acids. Germline V gene sequence: CDR1 KGHSH, CDR2 LQKENI. CDR3 residues: CASSPPGTGWTEAFF. CDR3 DNA sequence: TGTGCCAGCTCACCACCGGGCACTGGTTGGACTGAAGCTTTCTTT.

Ten or more counts support this clonotype. The chain combines TRBV7-8 with TRBJ2-7, with no clear D. Germline CDR1 is SGHVS and CDR2 is FQNEAQ. The length of the CDR3 is 14 residues. Trimming left V 1 base short and J 3 bases short, with 10 bases between. The CDR3 DNA reads TGTGCCAGCAGCTTAGGTACACCAGACTACGAGCAGTACTTC. Amino acid sequence: CASSLGTPDYEQYF.

Notes on this clonotype: Given a much more abundant clone one base away, this may be a read error. This chain links TRBV10-3 with TRBJ2-1; D uncertain. The CDR3 sequence is 18 residues long. CDR1 and CDR2 (germline): ENHRY, SYGVKD. Here the CDR3 DNA reads TGTGCCATCAGTGAGTCATTAGTTTCGTTTGAAGGAAGGAATGAGCACTTCTTC. Translating gives CAISESLVSFEGRNEHFF.

The table lists this clonotype with a few counts. At one end the junction does not follow the germline gene, possibly because of a read error. This chain joins TRBV10-3 and TRBJ1-2; no reliable D call. Germline values: CDR1 ENHRY, CDR2 SYGVKD. This CDR3 region has 14 residues. Here the CDR3 reads CAISESKARLAYIF. Here the CDR3 DNA reads TGTGCCATCAGTGAGTCAAAGGCCCGCCTTGCCTACATCTTC.

Details on this clonotype: At one boundary the junction diverges from the germline segment, which might be a read error. The V and J genes are TRBV19 and TRBJ2-1; D gene uncertain. The germline V gene encodes CDR1 LNHDA and CDR2 SQIVND (reference sequence). The CDR3 length is 14 residues. The CDR3 DNA sequence: TGTGCCAGTAGCATAGGGCTAACTCCTGTCGAGCAGTTCTTC. It specifies CASSIGLTPVEQFF.

This clonotype was seen many times. The chain couples TRBV10-2 to TRBJ2-1, with 9 nucleotides matching TRBD2. This CDR3 comprises 16 residues. Losses at the gene ends were 0 bases for V and 8 bases for J; bases not matched to a gene: 8. CDR1 and CDR2 (germline): WSHSY, SAAADI. Here the CDR3 reads CASSESLVSGSYEQFF. CDR3 DNA: TGCGCCAGCAGTGAGTCGTTAGTTAGCGGGAGTTATGAGCAGTTCTTC.

This clonotype was seen many times. The chain is built from TRBV6-2 or TRBV6-3 and TRBJ2-1; D possibly corresponds to TRBD2 (6 bases). The germline V gene encodes CDR1 MNHEY and CDR2 SVGEGT. V lost 4 bases to trimming and J lost 9 bases, with 10 bases between them. The CDR3 totals 12 residues. In nucleotides, the CDR3 is TGTGCCAGCAGTTGGGACTTTGTTGAGCAGTTCTTC. Amino acids: CASSWDFVEQFF.

This clonotype has ten or more counts. The V call is TRBV28, the J call TRBJ2-1, with TRBD1 matching over 9 bases. The CDR3 sequence is 17 residues long. CDR1 is MDHEN and CDR2 is SYDVKM in the germline V gene. V shed 6 bases, J shed 5 bases, and the junction held 14 bases outside the gene matches. The CDR3 coding sequence is TGTGCCAGCAGCCCGAATTCATGGGACAGGGATAACAATGAGCAGTTCTTC. Its protein is CASSPNSWDRDNNEQFF.

This clonotype has more than one count but fewer than ten. The V gene is TRBV3-1, the J gene TRBJ2-4, with D unresolved. V dropped 0 bases and J dropped 3 bases, with 9 bases sitting between them. Germline CDR1 LGHDT, CDR2 YNNKEL (reference sequence). The CDR3 has 15 amino acids. The CDR3: CASSQEAVFKNIQYF. The CDR3 DNA sequence: TGTGCCAGCAGCCAAGAGGCCGTGTTCAAAAACATTCAGTACTTC.

Comments on this clonotype: One base away lies a much larger clone, so this may be a sequencing read error. DNA for the CDR3: TGTGCCAGCAGCCAGGGACTTAACACCGGGGGGCTGTTTTTT. Encoded protein: CASSQGLNTGGLFF. The rearrangement uses TRBV11-1 and TRBJ2-2; maybe TRBD2 (6 bases). The CDR3 runs 14 residues. Germline CDR1 reads SGHAT; CDR2 reads FQDESV (reference sequence).

This clonotype was recorded many times. The J gene is TRBJ1-5, the V gene TRBV7-8; 8 nucleotides match TRBD1. Germline V gives CDR1 SGHVS, CDR2 FQNEAQ. The CDR3 totals 14 residues. V lost 3 bases to trimming and J lost 2 bases; unmatched junction nucleotides: 0. The chain's CDR3 is CASSLGQGNQPQHF. In DNA, the CDR3 is TGTGCCAGCAGCTTGGGACAGGGCAATCAGCCCCAGCATTTT.

The sample holds a few counts of this clonotype. This chain joins TRBV29-1 and TRBJ2-7; D may be TRBD2 (5 bases). Trimming stripped 7 bases from V and 4 bases from J, with 20 bases between. This CDR3 comprises 14 residues. Germline assignment: CDR1 SQVTM and CDR2 ANQGSEA. The CDR3 DNA follows: TGCAGCGCGACCTATAGCGCAGGCCCATACGAGCAGTACTTC. Protein: CSATYSAGPYEQYF.

The table lists this clonotype with many counts. This chain joins TRBV10-3 and TRBJ1-5; D gene ambiguous. There are 16 residues in the CDR3. The V gene lost 2 bases and the J gene lost 0 bases, with 11 bases spanning the gap. CDR1 is ENHRY and CDR2 is SYGVKD in the germline V gene. CDR3 sequence: CAISEMFTDSNQPQHF. DNA for the CDR3: TGTGCCATCAGTGAGATGTTTACTGATAGCAATCAGCCCCAGCATTTT.

Concerning this clonotype: One base away lies a much larger clone, so this may be a sequencing read error. CDR3 sequence reads: CASRERGRGNEQYF. The CDR3 nucleotides read TGTGCCAGCCGCGAAAGGGGGCGCGGGAACGAGCAGTACTTC. The chain carries TRBV7-2 and TRBJ2-7, with a tentative D call TRBD1 (7 bases). Trimming stripped 8 bases from V and 5 bases from J, with 19 bases between. The CDR3 sequence is 14 residues long. CDR1 SGHTA and CDR2 FQGNSA come from the germline V gene.

The table lists this clonotype with many counts. J is TRBJ2-3 and V is TRBV20-1, with a possible D match to TRBD2 (6 bases). The CDR3 contains 14 residues. Germline V gives CDR1 DFQATT, CDR2 SNEGSKA (reference sequence). The ends were cut back, 6 bases at V and 2 bases at J, with 15 bases in the middle. The CDR3 here is CSAETTRPTDTQYF. The CDR3 coding sequence is TGCAGTGCCGAAACGACTAGGCCCACAGATACGCAGTATTTT.